Following are 9 T cell receptor beta chains from one sample sequenced in a study of blood T cell repertoires in COVID-19. TCRdb's table, derived via immunoSEQ multiplex PCR, lists solely in-frame clones and lacks some. The table includes fewer than 70,000 clones, 85% to 90% detected once. The sample consisted of peripheral blood. These receptors originate from an elderly man with acute or convalescent COVID-19.

J is TRBJ1-2 and V is TRBV3-1 (or the pseudogene TRBV3-2), with 7 bases lining up with TRBD1. The length of the CDR3 is 13 residues. J lost 4 bases, V lost 4 bases, and 3 bases had no gene match. The germline V gene has CDR1 LGHDT and CDR2 YNNKEL (reference sequence). Here the CDR3 DNA reads TGTGCCAGCAGCCGGGGACAGCCCTATGGCTACACCTTC. Translated, it gives CASSRGQPYGYTF.

This chain links TRBV11-2 with TRBJ1-2; possibly TRBD1 for D (6 bases). The germline V and J ends were trimmed by 0 bases and 0 bases, with 14 bases remaining between them. The CDR3 covers 17 residues. The germline CDR1 and CDR2 sequences are SGHAT and FQNNGV. CDR3 DNA sequence: TGTGCCAGCAGCTTAGATATGACAGGACAAGCTAACTATGGCTACACCTTC. Its translation: CASSLDMTGQANYGYTF.

The chain recombines TRBV7-2 with TRBJ1-1, with D possibly TRBD1 on 5 matching bases. Germline V gene lookup returns CDR1 SGHTA and CDR2 FQGNSA. The CDR3 is 13 residues long. Trimming took off 5 bases at V and 3 bases at J, with 10 bases between the two ends. CDR3: CASSMTAYTEAFF. DNA of the CDR3: TGTGCCAGCAGCATGACAGCTTACACTGAAGCTTTCTTT.

The chain is built from TRBV11-3 and TRBJ1-2; 8 bases fit TRBD1. The germline gives CDR1 SGHNT, CDR2 YENEEA. The CDR3 has 15 amino acids. V trimming: 5 bases; J trimming: 8 bases; junction bases outside the gene matches: 13. For the CDR3, the DNA is TGTGCCAGCAGCCTCGGGACAGGTAGAAGCGGGGGCTACACCTTC. Protein: CASSLGTGRSGGYTF.

The chain employs TRBV24-1 and TRBJ2-7, with TRBD1 as a possible D gene (5 bases). Germline CDR1 KGHDR, CDR2 SFDVKD. The CDR3 loop spans 16 amino acids. V lost 3 bases, J lost 0 bases, and 14 bases lay in between. CDR3 DNA sequence: TGTGCCACCAGTGATCCTACAGGCCCTTCCTCCTACGAGCAGTACTTC. Amino acid sequence: CATSDPTGPSSYEQYF.

The chain carries TRBV30 and TRBJ2-4; 7 bases are shared with TRBD1. The CDR3 is made up of 16 amino acids. After removal of 2 bases from V and 8 bases from J, the junction contained 15 bases not matched to a gene. Germline V gives CDR1 GTSNPN, CDR2 SVGIG (reference sequence). CDR3 in DNA: TGTGCCTGGAGTTATAAACCGACAGGGACGAGGCACATTCAGTACTTC. Encoded protein: CAWSYKPTGTRHIQYF.

The DNA of the CDR3 is TGTGCCAGCTCACCAGGACAGGGCGGCGGCAAAAACATTCAGTACTTC. Residues: CASSPGQGGGKNIQYF. V gene TRBV18 combines with J gene TRBJ2-4, with 8 bases that match TRBD1. V trimming: 2 bases; J trimming: 3 bases; junction bases outside the gene matches: 6. Germline CDR1 is KGHSH and CDR2 is LQKENI. The CDR3 totals 16 residues.

The rearrangement joins TRBV6-5 to TRBJ1-1; D call uncertain. V lost 3 bases, J lost 7 bases, and 18 bases lay in between. The CDR3 is made up of 15 amino acids. Germline values: CDR1 MNHEY, CDR2 SVGAGI. Here the CDR3 reads CASSYREGGLFEAFF. The CDR3 DNA sequence: TGTGCCAGCAGTTATAGGGAAGGTGGACTTTTTGAAGCTTTCTTT.

This chain uses TRBV11-3 with TRBJ2-1, with D uncertain. CDR1 is SGHNT and CDR2 is YENEEA in the germline V gene. Trimming stripped 4 bases from V and 3 bases from J, with 4 bases between. This CDR3 is built from 12 residues. The CDR3 reads CASSSNYNEQFF. CDR3 nucleotide sequence: TGTGCCAGCAGCTCCAACTACAATGAGCAGTTCTTC.